Below, one T cell receptor (beta chain) is given with its context. Antigen unknown. These data originate in a study of T cells in Graves' hyperthyroidism and ophthalmopathy. Trimming cost V 3 bases and J 1 base, with 21 bases left between them. Germline V gene data show CDR1 as DFQATT and CDR2 as SNEGSKA (reference sequence). The CDR3 is 17 amino acids. Study-wide points: Onset of ophthalmopathy came a median roughly 6.5 months after the model predicted it.

Amplification targeted TCR beta CDR3 regions from RNA transcripts. HTBI primers were used for first-round RT-PCR of the TCR CDR3. One entry per CDR3 protein, called by TCRdb with MiXCR from the multiplex PCR reads. The sample has approximately 510,000 distinct CDR3 sequences; around 21% are singletons. Sequenced material: blood. The origin of this receptor is a man between 18 and 35 years old with Graves' hyperthyroidism. The chain recombines TRBV20-1 with TRBJ1-1, with D unclear. In nucleotides, the CDR3 is TGCAGTGCTAGGGAGGTACGGGCATCCGGCCGGAACACTGAAGCTTTCTTT. Translated, it gives CSAREVRASGRNTEAFF.